The 10 T cell receptor beta chains given below trace back to one sample, sequenced in a study of cytomegalovirus exposure and HLA in healthy donors. The PCR was carried out with 60 Vbeta primers and 13 Jbeta primers. TCRdb keeps only in-frame clones here, not all; method: immunoSEQ multiplex PCR. The sample yields 100,000 to 150,000 clones, approximately 17% seen once. The sequenced sample was PBMCs. These receptors came from a female donor in good health and CMV-seropositive.

The rearrangement links TRBV6-1 to TRBJ2-7; TRBD2 is a possible D gene (6 bases). CDR3 size: 13 residues. Germline lookup yields CDR1 MNHNS and CDR2 SASEGT. V lost 4 bases and J 3 bases, leaving 10 bases between the germline ends. Here the CDR3 DNA reads TGTGCCAGCAGTGGGACTATCAACTACGAGCAGTACTTC. Amino acids: CASSGTINYEQYF.

This chain joins TRBV7-8 and TRBJ2-7; TRBD2 matches at 8 bases. Germline V CDR1 and CDR2: SGHVS, FQNEAQ. V gave up 4 bases and J gave up 3 bases; unmatched junction bases: 8. This CDR3 is built from 15 residues. The DNA for the CDR3 is TGTGCCAGCAGCTGGAACAGCGGGAGCGGCTACGAGCAGTACTTC. Encoded protein: CASSWNSGSGYEQYF.

J is TRBJ2-3 and V is TRBV27; perhaps TRBD2 as D (6 bases). The V end lost 4 bases, the J end lost 0 bases, and 8 bases lay between the germline ends. Germline V CDR1 and CDR2: MNHEY, SMNVEV (reference sequence). CDR3 length equals 14 residues. For the CDR3, the DNA is TGTGCCAGCAGTTACGCGGGAAGCACAGATACGCAGTATTTT. This translates into CASSYAGSTDTQYF.

This clone has only a few counts. This chain joins TRBV6-6 and TRBJ2-3, with D perhaps matching TRBD2 (5 bases). The length of the CDR3 is 13 residues. V lost 11 bases and J 0 bases, leaving 12 bases between the germline ends. Germline V lookup: CDR1 MNHNY, CDR2 SVGAGI (reference sequence). CDR3 sequence reads: CAGQRRSTDTQYF. CDR3 in DNA: TGTGCCGGGCAGCGGAGGAGCACAGATACGCAGTATTTT.

A few counts support this clone. The gene calls are TRBV4-1 and TRBJ2-7; tentative D call: TRBD1 (6 bases). V was cut by 0 bases and J by 3 bases, with 15 bases left in between. Germline CDR1 MGHRA, CDR2 YSYEKL. This CDR3 has 16 amino acids. The CDR3 region is CASSQEDHNRVYEQYF. For the CDR3, the DNA is TGCGCCAGCAGCCAAGAAGATCACAACAGGGTCTACGAGCAGTACTTC.

This clone was recorded a few times. The sample carries other DNA sequences with the same CDR3. CDR3 DNA sequence: TGCGCCAGCAGCTGGGGGCGACAGGGACCCTACAATGAGCAGTTCTTC. It specifies CASSWGRQGPYNEQFF. This sequence joins TRBV5-1 and TRBJ2-1; 7 nucleotides line up with TRBD1. With 3 bases clipped from V and 2 bases from J, the junction kept 8 bases outside the gene matches. Germline V lookup: CDR1 SGHRS, CDR2 YFSETQ. There are 16 residues in the CDR3.

This clone was counted only a few times. The rearrangement uses TRBV5-1 and TRBJ2-7; 8 positions agree with TRBD1. Germline-derived CDR1 and CDR2 are SGHRS and YFSETQ. The CDR3 has 16 residues. The V segment lost 4 bases and the J segment 0 bases; nucleotides outside the gene matches: 9. In DNA, the CDR3 is TGCGCCAGCAGCGCTAGTACAGGGGGGACCTCCTACGAGCAGTACTTC. Translation gives CASSASTGGTSYEQYF.

This clone was recorded a few times. This chain uses TRBV28 with TRBJ1-1, with 7 bases fitting TRBD1. This CDR3 comprises 15 residues. V lost 5 bases to trimming and J lost 5 bases; unmatched junction nucleotides: 11. CDR1 and CDR2 (germline): MDHEN, SYDVKM. CDR3 in amino acids: CASSPEQGRWTEAFF. The CDR3 DNA reads as TGTGCCAGCAGTCCCGAACAGGGGCGGTGGACTGAAGCTTTCTTT.

The J gene is TRBJ1-1, the V gene TRBV15, with 8 bases aligning to TRBD1. Germline V lookup: CDR1 LNHNV, CDR2 YYDKDF (reference sequence). CDR3 size: 15 residues. V dropped 1 base and J dropped 2; count of bases not matched to a gene: 3. CDR3 in DNA: TGTGCCACCAGCAGAGCGGCAGGGGGCAACACTGAAGCTTTCTTT. Protein: CATSRAAGGNTEAFF. Full variable domain (remainder filled in from reference TRBV15 and TRBJ1-1): DAMVIQNPRYQVTQFGKPVTLSCSQTLNHNVMYWYQQKSSQAPKLLFHYYDKDFNNEADTPDNFQSRRPNTSFCFLDIRSPGLGDTAMYLCATSRAAGGNTEAFFGQGTRLTVV.

This clone has only a few counts. V usage is TRBV27 and J usage is TRBJ2-7; a weak D match, TRBD2 (6 bases). Looked up from germline, CDR1 is MNHEY and CDR2 is SMNVEV (reference sequence). Trimming shortened V by 5 bases and J by 3 bases, and 14 bases separated the two germline ends. CDR3 size: 14 residues. This chain's CDR3 is CASSPGGPDYEQYF. The CDR3 coding sequence is TGTGCCAGCAGTCCCGGAGGGCCGGACTACGAGCAGTACTTC.